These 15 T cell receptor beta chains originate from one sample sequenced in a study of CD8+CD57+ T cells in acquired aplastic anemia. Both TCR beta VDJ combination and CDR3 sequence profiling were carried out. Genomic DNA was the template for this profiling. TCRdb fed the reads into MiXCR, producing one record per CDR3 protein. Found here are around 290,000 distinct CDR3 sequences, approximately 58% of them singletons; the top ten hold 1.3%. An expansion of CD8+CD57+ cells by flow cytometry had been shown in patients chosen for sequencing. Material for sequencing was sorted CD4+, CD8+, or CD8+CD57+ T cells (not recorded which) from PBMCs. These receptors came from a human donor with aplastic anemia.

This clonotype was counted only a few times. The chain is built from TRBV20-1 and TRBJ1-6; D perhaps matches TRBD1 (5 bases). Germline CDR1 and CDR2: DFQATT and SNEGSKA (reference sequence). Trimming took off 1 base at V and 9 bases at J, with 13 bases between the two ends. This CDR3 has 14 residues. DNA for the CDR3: TGCAGTGCTAGAGGGGGCGCATTATCTTCACCCCTCCACTTT. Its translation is CSARGGALSSPLHF.

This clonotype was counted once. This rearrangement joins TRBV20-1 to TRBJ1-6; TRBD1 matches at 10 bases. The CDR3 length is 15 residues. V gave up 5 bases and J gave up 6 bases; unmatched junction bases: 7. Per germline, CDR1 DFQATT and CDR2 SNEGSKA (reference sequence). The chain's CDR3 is CSALTGTGVNSPLHF. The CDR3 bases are TGCAGTGCTTTAACCGGGACAGGGGTTAATTCACCCCTCCACTTT.

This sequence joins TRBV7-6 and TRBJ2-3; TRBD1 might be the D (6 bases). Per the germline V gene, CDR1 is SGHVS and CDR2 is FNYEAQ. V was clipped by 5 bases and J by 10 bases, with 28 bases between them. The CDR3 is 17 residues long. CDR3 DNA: TGTGCCAGCAGCCCTCCCCCGCGGACAGTGCGTGGTAGTGCGCAGTATTTT. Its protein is CASSPPPRTVRGSAQYF.

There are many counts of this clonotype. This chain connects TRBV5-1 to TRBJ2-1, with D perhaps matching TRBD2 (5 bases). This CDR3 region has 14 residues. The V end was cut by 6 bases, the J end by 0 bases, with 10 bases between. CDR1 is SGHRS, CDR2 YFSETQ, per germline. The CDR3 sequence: CASTMGSSYNEQFF. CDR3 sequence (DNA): TGCGCCAGCACCATGGGGAGCTCCTACAATGAGCAGTTCTTC.

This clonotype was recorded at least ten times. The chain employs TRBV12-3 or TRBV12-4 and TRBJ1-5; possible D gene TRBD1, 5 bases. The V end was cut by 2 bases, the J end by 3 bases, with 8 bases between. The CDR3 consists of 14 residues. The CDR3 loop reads CASSLTGPNQPQHF. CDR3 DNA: TGTGCCAGCAGTTTAACAGGCCCCAATCAGCCCCAGCATTTT.

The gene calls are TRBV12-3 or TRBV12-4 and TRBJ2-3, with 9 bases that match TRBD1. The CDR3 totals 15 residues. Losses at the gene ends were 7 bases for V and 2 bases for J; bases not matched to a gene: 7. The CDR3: CASIDRTGDTDTQYF. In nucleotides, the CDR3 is TGTGCCAGCATCGATAGGACAGGGGACACAGATACGCAGTATTTT.

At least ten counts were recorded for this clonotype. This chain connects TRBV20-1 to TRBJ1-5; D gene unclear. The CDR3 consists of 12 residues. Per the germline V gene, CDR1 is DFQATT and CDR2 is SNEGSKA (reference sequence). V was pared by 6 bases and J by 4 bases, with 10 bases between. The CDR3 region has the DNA TGCAGTGCCAAGAACGGGAATCAGCCCCAGCATTTT. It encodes CSAKNGNQPQHF.

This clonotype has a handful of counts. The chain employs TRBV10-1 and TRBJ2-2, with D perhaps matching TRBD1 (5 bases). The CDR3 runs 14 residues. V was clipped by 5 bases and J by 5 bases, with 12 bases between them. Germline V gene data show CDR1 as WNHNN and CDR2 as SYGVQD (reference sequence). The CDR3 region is CASSLGPETGELFF. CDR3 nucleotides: TGCGCCAGCAGTCTGGGGCCGGAGACCGGGGAGCTGTTTTTT.

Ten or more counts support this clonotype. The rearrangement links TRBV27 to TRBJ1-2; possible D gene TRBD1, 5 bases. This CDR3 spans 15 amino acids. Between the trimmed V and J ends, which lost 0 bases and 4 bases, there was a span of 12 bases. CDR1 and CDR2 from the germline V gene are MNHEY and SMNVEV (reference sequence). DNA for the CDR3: TGTGCCAGCAGTTTATCGTTTGGACACCCCTATGGCTACACCTTC. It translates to CASSLSFGHPYGYTF.

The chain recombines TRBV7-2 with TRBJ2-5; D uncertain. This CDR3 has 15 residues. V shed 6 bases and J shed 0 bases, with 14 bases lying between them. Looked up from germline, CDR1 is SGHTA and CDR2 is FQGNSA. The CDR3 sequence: CASSPRQMYQETQYF. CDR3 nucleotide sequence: TGTGCCAGCAGTCCCCGACAAATGTACCAAGAGACCCAGTACTTC.

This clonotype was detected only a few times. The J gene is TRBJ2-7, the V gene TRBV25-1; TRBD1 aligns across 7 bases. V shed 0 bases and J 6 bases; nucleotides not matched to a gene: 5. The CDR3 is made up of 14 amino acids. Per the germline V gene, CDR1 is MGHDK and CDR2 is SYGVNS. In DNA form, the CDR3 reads TGTGCCAGCAGTGAATATTCGAGGGGGCTCGAGCAGTACTTC. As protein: CASSEYSRGLEQYF.

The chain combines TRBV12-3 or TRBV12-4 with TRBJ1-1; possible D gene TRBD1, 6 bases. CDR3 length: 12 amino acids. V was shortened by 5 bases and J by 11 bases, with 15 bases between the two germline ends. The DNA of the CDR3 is TGTGCCAGCAGTCGGACAGCCTCTTGGGCTTTCTTT. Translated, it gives CASSRTASWAFF.

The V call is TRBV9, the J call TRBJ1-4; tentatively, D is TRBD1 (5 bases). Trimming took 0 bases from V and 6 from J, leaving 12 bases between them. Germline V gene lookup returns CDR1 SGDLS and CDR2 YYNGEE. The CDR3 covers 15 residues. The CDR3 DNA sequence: TGTGCCAGCAGCGTAGTCGGGGCCTCTCATGAAAAACTGTTTTTT. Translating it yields CASSVVGASHEKLFF.

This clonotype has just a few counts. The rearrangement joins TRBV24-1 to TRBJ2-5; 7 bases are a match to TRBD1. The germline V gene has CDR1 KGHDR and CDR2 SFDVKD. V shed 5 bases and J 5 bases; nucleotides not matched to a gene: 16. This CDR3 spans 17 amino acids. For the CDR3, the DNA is TGTGCCACCAGTGGTCCGGGACAGTCGTTTTGGGGGGAGACCCAGTACTTC. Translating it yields CATSGPGQSFWGETQYF.

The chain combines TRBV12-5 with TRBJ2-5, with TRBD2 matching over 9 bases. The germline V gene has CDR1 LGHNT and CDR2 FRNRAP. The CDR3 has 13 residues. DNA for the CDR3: TGTGCCAGCAGTTGGGGACTAGCCGTTACCCAGTACTTC. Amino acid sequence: CASSWGLAVTQYF.